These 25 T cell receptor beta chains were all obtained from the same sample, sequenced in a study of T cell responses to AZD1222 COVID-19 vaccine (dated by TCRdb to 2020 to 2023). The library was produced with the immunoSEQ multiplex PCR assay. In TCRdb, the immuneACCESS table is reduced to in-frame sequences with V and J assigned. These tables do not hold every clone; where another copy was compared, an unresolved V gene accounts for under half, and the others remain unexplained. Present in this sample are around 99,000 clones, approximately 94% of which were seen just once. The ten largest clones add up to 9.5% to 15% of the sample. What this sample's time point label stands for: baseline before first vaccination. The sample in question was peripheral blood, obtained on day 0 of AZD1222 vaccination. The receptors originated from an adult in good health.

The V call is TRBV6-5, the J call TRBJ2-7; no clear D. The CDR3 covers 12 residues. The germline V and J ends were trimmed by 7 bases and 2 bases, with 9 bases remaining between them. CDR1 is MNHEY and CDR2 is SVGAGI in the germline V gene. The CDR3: CASTRWPYEQYF. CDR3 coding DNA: TGTGCCAGCACCCGGTGGCCCTACGAGCAGTACTTC.

The CDR3 here is CASRGGTSKSEQFF. In nucleotides, the CDR3 is TGTGCCAGCAGGGGGGGGACTAGCAAGAGTGAGCAGTTCTTC. The V gene is TRBV6-5, the J gene TRBJ2-1, with 9 positions matching TRBD2. Germline V gene lookup returns CDR1 MNHEY and CDR2 SVGAGI. The J segment lost 9 bases and the V segment lost 6 bases, leaving 9 bases of the junction unmatched. The CDR3 is 14 amino acids.

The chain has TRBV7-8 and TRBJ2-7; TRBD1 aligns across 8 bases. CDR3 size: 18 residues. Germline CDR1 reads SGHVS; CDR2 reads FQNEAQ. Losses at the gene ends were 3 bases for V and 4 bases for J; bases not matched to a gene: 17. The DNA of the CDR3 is TGTGCCAGCAGCTTGGTGGACCGCGGAGGACAGGGTTTTTACGAGCAGTACTTC. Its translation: CASSLVDRGGQGFYEQYF.

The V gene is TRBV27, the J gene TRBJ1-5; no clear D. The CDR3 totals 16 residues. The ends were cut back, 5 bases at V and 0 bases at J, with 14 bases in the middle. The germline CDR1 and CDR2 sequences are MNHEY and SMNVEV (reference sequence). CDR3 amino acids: CASSPLRRNSNQPQHF. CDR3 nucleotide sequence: TGTGCCAGCAGTCCCCTAAGACGGAATAGCAATCAGCCCCAGCATTTT.

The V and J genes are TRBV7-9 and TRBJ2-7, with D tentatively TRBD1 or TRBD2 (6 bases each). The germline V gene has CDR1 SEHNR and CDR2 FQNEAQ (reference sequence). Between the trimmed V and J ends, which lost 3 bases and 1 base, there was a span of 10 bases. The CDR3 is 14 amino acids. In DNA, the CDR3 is TGTGCCAGCAGCTTCGGGGGCTGGTCCTACGAGCAGTACTTC. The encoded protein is CASSFGGWSYEQYF.

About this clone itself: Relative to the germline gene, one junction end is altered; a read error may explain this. The CDR3 reads CASSLPDRTSPEQF. CDR3 nucleotide sequence: TGTGCCAGCAGCTTGCCGGACAGGACCAGTCCCGAACAATTT. The chain employs TRBV5-5 and TRBJ1-4; 7 bases map to TRBD1. The V gene's germline CDR1 is SGHKS and CDR2 YYEKEE (reference sequence). The CDR3 totals 14 residues.

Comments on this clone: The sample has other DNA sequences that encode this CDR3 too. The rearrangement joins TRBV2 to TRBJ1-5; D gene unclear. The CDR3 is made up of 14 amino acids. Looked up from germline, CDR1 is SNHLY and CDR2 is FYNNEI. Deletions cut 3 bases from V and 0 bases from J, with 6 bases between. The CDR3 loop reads CASSEGYSNQPQHF. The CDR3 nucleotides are TGTGCCAGCAGTGAGGGATATAGCAATCAGCCCCAGCATTTT.

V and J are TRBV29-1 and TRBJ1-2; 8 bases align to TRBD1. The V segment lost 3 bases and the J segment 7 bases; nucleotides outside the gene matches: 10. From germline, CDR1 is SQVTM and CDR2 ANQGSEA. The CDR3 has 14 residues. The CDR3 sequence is CSVDLSRGTGGYTF. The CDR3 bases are TGCAGCGTTGATCTTAGCAGGGGGACAGGTGGCTACACCTTC.

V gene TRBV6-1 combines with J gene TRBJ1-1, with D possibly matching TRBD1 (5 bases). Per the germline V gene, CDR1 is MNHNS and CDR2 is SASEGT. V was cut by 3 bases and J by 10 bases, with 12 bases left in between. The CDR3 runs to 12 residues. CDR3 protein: CASSDGGRGAFF. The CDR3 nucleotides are TGTGCCAGCAGTGACGGGGGTCGGGGAGCTTTCTTT.

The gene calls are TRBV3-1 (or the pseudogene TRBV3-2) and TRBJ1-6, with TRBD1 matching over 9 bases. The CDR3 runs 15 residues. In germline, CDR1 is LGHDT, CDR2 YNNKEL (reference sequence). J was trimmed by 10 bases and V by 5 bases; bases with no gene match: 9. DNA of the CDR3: TGTGCCAGCAGCGAAGGACAGGGGTCGGGCTCACCCCTCCACTTT. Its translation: CASSEGQGSGSPLHF.

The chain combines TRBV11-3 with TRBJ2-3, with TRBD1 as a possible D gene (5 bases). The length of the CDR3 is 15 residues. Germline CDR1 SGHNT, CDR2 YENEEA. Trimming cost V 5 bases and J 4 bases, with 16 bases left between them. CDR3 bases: TGTGCCAGCAGCGAAAGAGGCAGGGCGTCAGATACGCAGTATTTT. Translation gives CASSERGRASDTQYF.

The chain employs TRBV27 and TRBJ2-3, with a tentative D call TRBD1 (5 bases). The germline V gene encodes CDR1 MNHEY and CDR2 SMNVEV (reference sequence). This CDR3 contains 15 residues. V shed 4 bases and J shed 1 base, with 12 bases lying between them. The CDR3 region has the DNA TGTGCCAGCAGTTACCGACAGATACGCACAGATACGCAGTATTTT. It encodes CASSYRQIRTDTQYF.

The CDR3 nucleotides read TGCAGTGCTAGGCAAGGGATCGAGCAGTACTTC. It encodes CSARQGIEQYF. The rearrangement uses TRBV20-1 and TRBJ2-7; D gene uncertain. The ends were cut back, 3 bases at V and 6 bases at J, with 9 bases in the middle. Germline values: CDR1 DFQATT, CDR2 SNEGSKA (reference sequence). The CDR3 runs 11 residues.

In DNA, the CDR3 is TGCGCCAGCAGCTTGTACCCGGGGGAGGATCGGTATGGCTACACCTTC. Protein product: CASSLYPGEDRYGYTF. The chain has TRBV5-1 and TRBJ1-2; possible D gene TRBD1, 5 bases. V was trimmed by 1 base and J by 5 bases, leaving 18 bases between them. The germline V gene has CDR1 SGHRS and CDR2 YFSETQ. CDR3 length equals 16 residues.

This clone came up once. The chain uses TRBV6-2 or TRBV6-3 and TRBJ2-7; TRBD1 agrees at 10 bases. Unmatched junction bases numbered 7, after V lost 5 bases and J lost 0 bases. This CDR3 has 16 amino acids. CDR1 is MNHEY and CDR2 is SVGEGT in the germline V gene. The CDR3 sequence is CASSALGQGNSYEQYF. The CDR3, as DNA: TGTGCCAGCAGTGCCCTGGGACAGGGGAACTCCTACGAGCAGTACTTC.

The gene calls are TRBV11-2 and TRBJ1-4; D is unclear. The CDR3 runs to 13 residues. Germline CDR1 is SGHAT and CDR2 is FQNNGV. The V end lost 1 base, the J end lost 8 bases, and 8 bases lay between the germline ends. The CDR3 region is CASSLGYGEKLFF. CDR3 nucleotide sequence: TGTGCCAGCAGCTTAGGTTATGGGGAAAAACTGTTTTTT.

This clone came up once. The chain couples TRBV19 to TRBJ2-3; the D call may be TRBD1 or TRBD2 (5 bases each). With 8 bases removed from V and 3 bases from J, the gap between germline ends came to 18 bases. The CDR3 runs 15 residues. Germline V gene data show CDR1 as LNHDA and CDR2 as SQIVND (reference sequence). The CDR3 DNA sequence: TGTGCCAGTCGGGTGGGACGTAGAGTTACAGATACGCAGTATTTT. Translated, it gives CASRVGRRVTDTQYF.

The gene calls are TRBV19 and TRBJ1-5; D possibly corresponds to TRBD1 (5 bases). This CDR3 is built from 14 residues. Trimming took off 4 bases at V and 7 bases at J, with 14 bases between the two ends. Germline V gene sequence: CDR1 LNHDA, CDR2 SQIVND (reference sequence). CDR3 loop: CASSRSGGVQPQHF. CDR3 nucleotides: TGTGCCAGTAGTAGGTCCGGGGGGGTACAGCCCCAGCATTTT.

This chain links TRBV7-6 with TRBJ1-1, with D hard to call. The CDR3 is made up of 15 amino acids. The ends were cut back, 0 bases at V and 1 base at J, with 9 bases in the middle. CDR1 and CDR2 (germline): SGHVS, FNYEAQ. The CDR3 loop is CASSLALVGNTEAFF. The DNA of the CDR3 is TGTGCCAGCAGCTTAGCGCTGGTGGGGAACACTGAAGCTTTCTTT.

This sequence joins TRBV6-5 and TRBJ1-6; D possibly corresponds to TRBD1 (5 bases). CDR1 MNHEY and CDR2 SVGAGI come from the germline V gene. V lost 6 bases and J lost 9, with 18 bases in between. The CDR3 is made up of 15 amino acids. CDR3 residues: CASSWGSDGSSPLHF. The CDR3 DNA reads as TGTGCCAGCAGCTGGGGGAGCGACGGTAGTTCACCCCTCCACTTT.

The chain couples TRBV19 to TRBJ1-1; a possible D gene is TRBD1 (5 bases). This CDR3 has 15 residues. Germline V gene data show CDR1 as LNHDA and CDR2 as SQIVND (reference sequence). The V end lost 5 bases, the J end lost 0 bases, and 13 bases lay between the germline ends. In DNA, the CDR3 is TGTGCCAGTAGTCCGGCCTGGGGGATGAACACTGAAGCTTTCTTT. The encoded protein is CASSPAWGMNTEAFF.

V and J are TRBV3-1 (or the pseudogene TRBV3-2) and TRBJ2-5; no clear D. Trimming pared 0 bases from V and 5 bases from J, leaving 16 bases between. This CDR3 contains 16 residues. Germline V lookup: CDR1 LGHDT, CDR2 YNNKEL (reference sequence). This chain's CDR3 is CASSQDLLASRETQYF. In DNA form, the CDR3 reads TGTGCCAGCAGCCAAGATTTGCTGGCGTCCAGGGAGACCCAGTACTTC.

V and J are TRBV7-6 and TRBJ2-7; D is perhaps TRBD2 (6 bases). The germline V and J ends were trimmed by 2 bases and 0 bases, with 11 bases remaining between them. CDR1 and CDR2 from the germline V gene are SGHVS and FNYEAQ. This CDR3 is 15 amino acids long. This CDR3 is CASSLRGGSSYEQYF. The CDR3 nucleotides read TGTGCCAGCAGCTTACGTGGGGGGTCCTCCTACGAGCAGTACTTC.

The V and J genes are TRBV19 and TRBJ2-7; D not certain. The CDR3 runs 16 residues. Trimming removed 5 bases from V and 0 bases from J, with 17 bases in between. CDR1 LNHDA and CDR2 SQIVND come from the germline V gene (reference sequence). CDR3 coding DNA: TGTGCCAGTAGTCAAGCCTACATAGTTAGCTCCTACGAGCAGTACTTC. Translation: CASSQAYIVSSYEQYF.

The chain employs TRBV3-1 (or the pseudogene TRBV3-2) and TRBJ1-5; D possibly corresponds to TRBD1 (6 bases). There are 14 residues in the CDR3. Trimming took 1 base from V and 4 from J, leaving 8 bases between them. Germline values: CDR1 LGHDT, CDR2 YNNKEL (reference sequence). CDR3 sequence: CASSQGTANQPQHF. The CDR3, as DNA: TGTGCCAGCAGCCAAGGGACAGCTAATCAGCCCCAGCATTTT.